This T cell receptor (beta chain) was obtained from a study of chemoradiotherapy in HPV16-positive cancers. The table came from immunoSEQ multiplex PCR; TCRdb's copy has only in-frame clones and leaves some out. The data show fewer than 30,000 clones, with roughly 94% seen just once and more than 2.5% held by the top ten. The CDR3 contains 15 residues. Looked up from germline, CDR1 is LNHDA and CDR2 is SQIVND (reference sequence). The V gene end was trimmed by 6 bases and the J gene end by 2 bases; junction bases not matched to a gene: 6. This TCR came from a human donor with HPV-associated anogenital cancer. Sample collection occurred from a patient who underwent chemoradiotherapy. V is TRBV19 and J is TRBJ2-1; 8 bases map to TRBD2. The CDR3 region has the DNA TGTGCCAGTAGACCAAGCGGGAGTCCCTACAATGAGCAGTTCTTC. Protein sequence: CASRPSGSPYNEQFF.